The rows below give T cell receptor beta chains drawn from one sample of a study of Ad26.COV2.S vaccination and SARS-CoV-2 variants. The protocol was immunoSEQ multiplex PCR, while the TCRdb copy is restricted to in-frame clones and leaves out a portion. The sample gives more than 300,000 clones, about 82% of which show up once; around 2% is in the top ten. The source was peripheral blood, collected in a trial of Ad26.COV2.S vaccine versus placebo. The receptor set was obtained from a person between 18 and 65 years old who received the Ad26.COV2.S COVID-19 vaccine or a placebo. Each CDR3 is given with its conserved first and last residue. A D gene is named only where the DNA matches it firmly. The size field is filled for only some rows; it gives once, few, many or a size class.

abundance: -
d_gene: TRBD1
j_gene: TRBJ2-4
v_gene: TRBV6-1
CDR3aa: CASSEGRGTGRAAKNIQYF
CDR3nt: TGTGCCAGCAGTGAAGGGCGGGGGACAGGGAGGGCAGCCAAAAACATTCAGTACTTC

abundance: -
d_gene: -
j_gene: TRBJ2-2
v_gene: TRBV30
CDR3aa: CAWNYQASTGELFF
CDR3nt: TGTGCCTGGAATTACCAGGCCAGCACCGGGGAGCTGTTTTTT

abundance: -
d_gene: -
j_gene: TRBJ1-1
v_gene: TRBV6-6
CDR3aa: CASSYSGGMNTEAFF
CDR3nt: TGTGCCAGCAGTTACTCGGGCGGCATGAACACTGAAGCTTTCTTT

abundance: -
d_gene: -
j_gene: TRBJ2-3
v_gene: TRBV7-9
CDR3aa: CASSLTGGGTDTQYF
CDR3nt: TGTGCCAGCAGCTTAACGGGTGGCGGCACAGATACGCAGTATTTT

abundance: -
d_gene: -
j_gene: TRBJ1-2
v_gene: TRBV6-5
CDR3aa: CASSYLALGTLYGYTF
CDR3nt: TGTGCCAGCAGTTACTTGGCACTCGGGACTCTCTATGGCTACACCTTC

abundance: once
d_gene: -
j_gene: TRBJ2-1
v_gene: TRBV4-1
CDR3aa: CASSQDLASWNEQFF
CDR3nt: TGCGCCAGCAGCCAAGATTTAGCGTCGTGGAATGAGCAGTTCTTC

abundance: -
d_gene: -
j_gene: TRBJ1-5
v_gene: TRBV2
CDR3aa: CASSDSLSNQPQHF
CDR3nt: TGTGCCAGCAGTGATTCACTTAGCAATCAGCCCCAGCATTTT

abundance: once
d_gene: TRBD2
j_gene: TRBJ2-7
v_gene: TRBV27
CDR3aa: CASSLASGPYEQYF
CDR3nt: TGTGCCAGCAGTTTGGCTAGCGGTCCCTACGAGCAGTACTTC

abundance: -
d_gene: -
j_gene: TRBJ2-7
v_gene: TRBV28
CDR3aa: CASSLASEQYF
CDR3nt: TGTGCCAGCAGTTTGGCTAGCGAGCAGTACTTC

abundance: -
d_gene: -
j_gene: TRBJ2-7
v_gene: TRBV11-2
CDR3aa: CASMGGSEQYF
CDR3nt: TGTGCCAGCATGGGGGGCTCCGAGCAGTACTTC

abundance: -
d_gene: -
j_gene: TRBJ2-7
v_gene: TRBV30
CDR3aa: CAWGPRDPPYEQYF
CDR3nt: TGTGCCTGGGGACCAAGGGACCCACCCTACGAGCAGTACTTC

abundance: -
d_gene: -
j_gene: TRBJ1-2
v_gene: TRBV7-9
CDR3aa: CASSLAYGYTF
CDR3nt: TGTGCCAGTAGCTTAGCTTATGGCTACACCTTC

abundance: -
d_gene: -
j_gene: TRBJ2-5
v_gene: TRBV5-1
CDR3aa: CASSLEWGRGGETQYF
CDR3nt: TGCGCCAGCAGCTTGGAATGGGGAAGGGGTGGAGAGACCCAGTACTTC

abundance: -
d_gene: -
j_gene: TRBJ1-1
v_gene: TRBV7-2
CDR3aa: CASSLDPTRTEAFF
CDR3nt: TGTGCCAGCAGCTTAGACCCGACGAGAACTGAAGCTTTCTTT

abundance: -
d_gene: -
j_gene: TRBJ2-2
v_gene: TRBV15
CDR3aa: CATRKTASNTGELFF
CDR3nt: TGTGCCACCAGAAAGACGGCATCGAACACCGGGGAGCTGTTTTTT

abundance: few
d_gene: -
j_gene: TRBJ1-5
v_gene: TRBV7-9
CDR3aa: CASSWENQPQHF
CDR3nt: TGTGCCAGCAGCTGGGAGAATCAGCCCCAGCATTTT